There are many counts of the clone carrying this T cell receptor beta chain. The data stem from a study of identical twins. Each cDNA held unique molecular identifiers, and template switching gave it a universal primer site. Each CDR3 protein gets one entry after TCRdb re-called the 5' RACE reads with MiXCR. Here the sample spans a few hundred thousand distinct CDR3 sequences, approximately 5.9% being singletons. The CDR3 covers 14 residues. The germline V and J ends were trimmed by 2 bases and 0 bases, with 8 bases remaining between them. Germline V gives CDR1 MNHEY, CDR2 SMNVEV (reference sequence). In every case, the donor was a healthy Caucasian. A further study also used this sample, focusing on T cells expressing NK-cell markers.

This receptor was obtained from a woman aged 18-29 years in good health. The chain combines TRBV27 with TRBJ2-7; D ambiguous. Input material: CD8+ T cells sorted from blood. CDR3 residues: CASSLRTSSYEQYF. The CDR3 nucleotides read TGTGCCAGCAGTTTAAGAACGAGCTCCTACGAGCAGTACTTC.